These 21 T cell receptor beta chains were all obtained from the same sample, sequenced in a study of tumor-infiltrating lymphocytes in primary liver carcinoma. Using a constant-region primer together with ProtoScript II reverse transcriptase, TCR beta cDNA was made from around 0.55 ug of total RNA. Libraries covering TCR beta were generated through three nested multiplex PCR rounds (using a slightly modified ARM-PCR). TRBV1-TRBV30 forward primers paired with a C-beta reverse primer were used in the first two PCR rounds, which ran roughly 9 cycles each. Using its own MiXCR run on the multiplex PCR reads, TCRdb lists one record per CDR3 protein. The profile covers about 200,000 distinct CDR3 sequences, with around three fifths appearing a single time and under 7.5% taken by the ten largest. The authors took blood RNA from unsorted whole blood and also extracted germline DNA. The sample comprised peripheral blood. Receptors originate from an older woman with primary liver carcinoma and hepatitis B virus infection.

With regard to this clonotype: This may stem from a read error, because a much larger clone lies one nucleotide away. The gene calls are TRBV6-1 and TRBJ2-7; 8 nucleotides match TRBD1. Germline V CDR1 and CDR2: MNHNS, SASEGT. This CDR3 contains 15 residues. The CDR3 bases are TGTGCCAGCAGTGCCCGACAGGGGAGTTACTACGAGCGGTACTTC. This gives the protein CASSARQGSYYERYF.

The chain recombines TRBV11-2 with TRBJ2-7; D could derive from TRBD1 or TRBD2 (6 bases each). Per the germline V gene, CDR1 is SGHAT and CDR2 is FQNNGV. The CDR3 totals 17 residues. V gave up 5 bases and J gave up 3 bases, with 23 bases separating them. The CDR3 spells CASSPQIEAGGGYEQYF. The CDR3 coding sequence is TGTGCCAGCAGCCCCCAGATAGAGGCAGGAGGGGGCTACGAGCAGTACTTC.

This clonotype is a singleton in its sample. The chain uses TRBV2 and TRBJ1-2, with 9 positions matching TRBD1. This CDR3 is 14 amino acids long. After removal of 6 bases from V and 7 bases from J, the junction contained 9 bases not matched to a gene. Germline lookup yields CDR1 SNHLY and CDR2 FYNNEI. The CDR3, as DNA: TGTGCCAGCAGCGCGACAGGGGGAAGCGGTGGCTACACCTTC. This codes for CASSATGGSGGYTF.

This clonotype was picked up many times. V is TRBV28 and J is TRBJ2-7; D remains unclear. The CDR3 sequence is 14 residues long. Germline V gene lookup returns CDR1 MDHEN and CDR2 SYDVKM. The V end lost 0 bases, the J end lost 2 bases, and 8 bases lay between the germline ends. CDR3 amino acids: CASSLWDGTYEQYF. CDR3 in DNA: TGTGCCAGCAGTTTATGGGACGGTACCTACGAGCAGTACTTC.

A single count supports this clonotype. The conserved closing phenylalanine or tryptophan is absent in this CDR3, likely reflecting a read error. The DNA is left out, because the CDR3 cannot be placed on it with certainty; the CDR3 is given as TCRdb lists it. The J gene is TRBJ2-7, the V gene TRBV11-2; the table assigns TRBD2, which was not confirmed against the DNA. Germline V gives CDR1 SGHAT, CDR2 FQNNGV. The CDR3 comprises 16 residues, both ends counted. The CDR3 reads CASSYGGRTSGSEQCS.

As to this clonotype: In this CDR3 the conserved last residue, phenylalanine or tryptophan, is missing, so a read error is likely. This chain joins TRBV11-2 and TRBJ2-1, with 7 positions matching TRBD2. The CDR3 totals 16 residues. Looked up from germline, CDR1 is SGHAT and CDR2 is FQNNGV. The CDR3: CASSSSAGLSHNEQFL. CDR3 coding DNA: TGTGCCAGCAGCTCGTCAGCGGGGCTCTCCCACAATGAGCAGTTCTTA.

V is TRBV10-3 and J is TRBJ1-2; D is undetermined. The CDR3 consists of 16 residues. From germline, CDR1 is ENHRY and CDR2 SYGVKD. Deletions cut 0 bases from V and 4 bases from J, with 15 bases between. CDR3 amino acids: CAISESDIVTGYGYTF. CDR3 sequence (DNA): TGTGCCATCAGTGAGTCTGACATCGTCACGGGCTATGGCTACACCTTC.

As to this clonotype: This clone may be a read error of a much larger clone one base away. The CDR3 DNA is TGTGCCAGCAGCTTGGGCGCAACATCCTACAATGAGCACTTCTTC. Residues: CASSLGATSYNEHFF. V gene TRBV5-5 combines with J gene TRBJ2-1; no definite D call. This CDR3 is built from 15 residues. Germline V gene sequence: CDR1 SGHKS, CDR2 YYEKEE (reference sequence).

The chain has TRBV20-1 and TRBJ2-1; the match to TRBD2 covers 11 bases. Germline V CDR1 and CDR2: DFQATT, SNEGSKA (reference sequence). V lost 2 bases and J lost 4; bases outside the gene matches: 13. The CDR3 is made up of 18 amino acids. The CDR3 protein is CSARSWASGRSGYNEQFF. The CDR3, as DNA: TGCAGTGCTAGATCGTGGGCTAGCGGGAGGTCGGGTTACAATGAGCAGTTCTTC.

As concerns this clonotype: This may come from a read error, since a much larger clone is one base off. The CDR3 DNA follows: TGCAGCGTTCAAGACGGCACAGATACGCAGTATTTT. Its translation is CSVQDGTDTQYF. The gene calls are TRBV29-1 and TRBJ2-3; no clear D gene. The germline gives CDR1 SQVTM, CDR2 ANQGSEA. The CDR3 is made up of 12 amino acids.

This clonotype has at least ten counts. The chain employs TRBV12-5 and TRBJ2-5, with TRBD2 identical over 12 bases. Germline CDR1 and CDR2: LGHNT and FRNRAP. CDR3 size: 14 residues. V shed 5 bases, J shed 5 bases, and the junction held 3 bases outside the gene matches. The CDR3 spells CASGPGTSGETQYF. CDR3 nucleotide sequence: TGTGCTAGTGGTCCCGGGACTAGCGGGGAGACCCAGTACTTC. Using reference TRBV12-5 and TRBJ2-5 for the parts outside the CDR3, the full variable domain is DARVTQTPRHKVTEMGQEVTMRCQPILGHNTVFWYRQTMMQGLELLAYFRNRAPLDDSGMPKDRFSAEMPDATLATLKIQPSEPRDSAVYFCASGPGTSGETQYFGPGTRLLVL.

The CDR3 loop is CASTLIGLAGGPLNNEQFF. The DNA for the CDR3 is TGTGCCAGCACCTTAATTGGACTAGCGGGAGGGCCGCTAAACAATGAGCAGTTCTTC. This chain links TRBV21-1 with TRBJ2-1; whether TRBD2, the table's D call, matches the DNA was not checked. TRBV21-1 is deemed a pseudogene. The CDR3 spans 19 residues.

As concerns this clonotype: Germline is not matched at one junction end, which may reflect a read error. V usage is TRBV29-1 and J usage is TRBJ2-3, with 7 bases matching TRBD2. The CDR3 spans 14 residues. CDR1 SQVTM and CDR2 ANQGSEA come from the germline V gene. The CDR3 DNA is TGCAGCGCCGGGGCGGGAGCCGGCACAGATATGCAGTATTTT. Its translation is CSAGAGAGTDMQYF.

V and J are TRBV28 and TRBJ1-4, with D hard to call. The CDR3 contains 13 residues. Germline V CDR1 and CDR2: MDHEN, SYDVKM. Trimming removed 7 bases at V and 7 bases at J, with 13 bases between. This chain's CDR3 is CASTRGGGEKLFF. Here the CDR3 DNA reads TGTGCCAGCACCCGGGGTGGAGGTGAAAAACTGTTTTTT. The variable domain in full, completed from reference TRBV28 and TRBJ1-4, reads DVKVTQSSRYLVKRTGEKVFLECVQDMDHENMFWYRQDPGLGLRLIYFSYDVKMKEKGDIPEGYSVSREKKERFSLILESASTNQTSMYLCASTRGGGEKLFFGSGTQLSVL.

The sample holds one count of this clonotype. The rearrangement uses TRBV9 and TRBJ2-5; perhaps TRBD1 as D (6 bases). The CDR3 contains 16 residues. The germline V and J ends were trimmed by 1 base and 3 bases, with 16 bases remaining between them. CDR1 and CDR2 from the germline V gene are SGDLS and YYNGEE. This chain's CDR3 is CASSVRPNTGKETQYF. DNA for the CDR3: TGTGCCAGCAGCGTAAGGCCTAATACAGGGAAAGAGACCCAGTACTTC. Drawing the rest from reference TRBV9 and TRBJ2-5, the complete variable domain is DSGVTQTPKHLITATGQRVTLRCSPRSGDLSVYWYQQSLDQGLQFLIQYYNGEERAKGNILERFSAQQFPDLHSELNLSSLELGDSALYFCASSVRPNTGKETQYFGPGTRLLVL.

In this sample, this clonotype turned up many times. The V and J genes are TRBV5-4 and TRBJ2-7; TRBD1 matches at 7 bases. The CDR3 is made up of 14 amino acids. Trimming took 4 bases from V and 5 from J; bases not matched to a gene: 9. Germline V CDR1 and CDR2: SGHNT, YYREEE (reference sequence). The CDR3, as DNA: TGTGCCAGCAGCCCGACAGGGACCATTCACGAGCAGTACTTC. It encodes CASSPTGTIHEQYF.

J is TRBJ2-5 and V is TRBV4-2; possibly TRBD1 or TRBD2 for D (6 bases each). The CDR3 has 17 amino acids. Germline V CDR1 and CDR2: LGHNA, YNFKEQ. Trimming stripped 4 bases from V and 1 base from J, with 19 bases between. CDR3 in amino acids: CASSRSWGQEGQETQYF. CDR3 bases: TGTGCCAGCAGCCGGTCGTGGGGGCAGGAGGGCCAAGAGACCCAGTACTTC.

This clonotype came up many times. The rearrangement joins TRBV6-6 to TRBJ1-5, with D hard to call. Germline CDR1 is MNHNY and CDR2 is SVGAGI (reference sequence). CDR3 size: 15 residues. The ends were cut back, 7 bases at V and 0 bases at J, with 13 bases in the middle. The CDR3 region is CASTAERYSNQPQHF. CDR3 DNA sequence: TGTGCCAGCACCGCGGAAAGGTATAGCAATCAGCCCCAGCATTTT.

This clonotype was observed at least ten times. The CDR3 sequence: CASSQGGTTQYF. DNA for the CDR3: TGTGCCAGCAGCCAAGGCGGGACAACGCAGTACTTC. The chain uses TRBV14 and TRBJ2-7, with D perhaps TRBD1 or TRBD2 (6 bases each). Trimming stripped 1 base from V and 9 bases from J, with 10 bases between. Germline CDR1 is SGHDN and CDR2 is FVKESK. There are 12 residues in the CDR3.

Of note for this clonotype: This may come from a read error, since a much larger clone is one base off. This likely comes from a read error, as the CDR3 has no conserved phenylalanine or tryptophan at its end. The chain joins TRBV28 to TRBJ1-1; D is unclear. CDR3 length equals 15 residues. Germline-derived CDR1 and CDR2 are MDHEN and SYDVKM. The V end was cut by 6 bases, the J end by 3 bases, with 17 bases between. The CDR3 region has the DNA TGTGCCAGCAGCCCTCTTAGAATGCGAGACACTGAAGCTTTCTTG. This encodes CASSPLRMRDTEAFL.

V and J are TRBV6-6 and TRBJ2-1; D unresolved. The germline gives CDR1 MNHNY, CDR2 SVGAGI (reference sequence). This CDR3 region has 13 residues. V lost 0 bases and J lost 9, with 9 bases in between. Here the CDR3 DNA reads TGTGCCAGCAGTTACTCAGTGGCCGCTGAGCAGTTCTTC. This gives the protein CASSYSVAAEQFF.